The 18 T cell receptor beta chains reported below all come from one sample, sequenced in a study of cytomegalovirus exposure and HLA in healthy donors. The study ran its PCR with 60 Vbeta and 13 Jbeta primers. TCRdb's table, derived via immunoSEQ multiplex PCR, lists solely in-frame clones and lacks some. The sample includes over 65,000 clones, roughly 80% of them seen just once. The sequencing sample was made of PBMCs. The receptors derive from a man aged 55 to 69 in good health and CMV-seropositive.

This chain links TRBV9 with TRBJ2-7, with TRBD2 identical over 8 bases. The trim removed 0 bases at V and 5 bases at J, leaving 10 bases unmatched. Per germline, CDR1 SGDLS and CDR2 YYNGEE. The CDR3 contains 16 residues. CDR3 region: CASSVASGGAGDEQYF. The CDR3 coding sequence is TGTGCCAGCAGCGTAGCCAGCGGGGGAGCTGGGGACGAGCAGTACTTC.

This clone was seen a few times. The chain recombines TRBV5-8 with TRBJ2-5, with D tentatively TRBD1 (5 bases). Germline V lookup: CDR1 SGHTS, CDR2 YDEGEE. The CDR3 has 14 residues. Trimming shortened V by 5 bases and J by 1 base, and 12 bases separated the two germline ends. This CDR3 is CASRNRQGQETQYF. The DNA of the CDR3 is TGTGCCAGCAGAAATAGGCAGGGCCAAGAGACCCAGTACTTC.

The chain employs TRBV7-2 and TRBJ2-6; 9 bases agree with TRBD1. J was trimmed by 0 bases and V by 5 bases; bases with no gene match: 5. Germline assignment: CDR1 SGHTA and CDR2 FQGNSA. CDR3 size: 17 residues. The CDR3 sequence is CASSLQTGGSGANVLTF. In DNA form, the CDR3 reads TGTGCCAGCAGCCTCCAGACAGGGGGCTCTGGGGCCAACGTCCTGACTTTC.

V usage is TRBV27 and J usage is TRBJ2-2; 12 nucleotides match TRBD2. Germline-derived CDR1 and CDR2 are MNHEY and SMNVEV (reference sequence). This CDR3 has 15 residues. The V and J ends lost 7 bases and 4 bases, in that order; junction bases with no gene match: 4. CDR3 loop: CASIPSGGATGELFF. The DNA of the CDR3 is TGTGCCAGCATTCCTAGCGGGGGGGCCACCGGGGAGCTGTTTTTT.

Notes on this clone: In the same sample, other DNA sequences code for this CDR3. The J gene is TRBJ1-1, the V gene TRBV6-1; 7 bases align to TRBD1. CDR3 length: 15 residues. The germline gives CDR1 MNHNS, CDR2 SASEGT. Losses at the gene ends were 4 bases for V and 4 bases for J; bases not matched to a gene: 9. The CDR3 here is CASSGDRGRGTEAFF. CDR3 nucleotides: TGTGCCAGCAGTGGGGACAGAGGAAGGGGCACTGAAGCTTTCTTT.

The chain links TRBV19 to TRBJ2-7; 7 bases are a match to TRBD1. This CDR3 is 15 amino acids long. CDR1 is LNHDA and CDR2 is SQIVND in the germline V gene (reference sequence). J gave up 0 bases and V 5 bases, and 7 bases lay outside the gene matches. CDR3 amino acids: CASSATGTASYEQYF. As DNA, the CDR3 is TGTGCCAGTAGTGCTACCGGGACAGCCTCCTACGAGCAGTACTTC.

This clone was seen a handful of times. This rearrangement joins TRBV5-1 to TRBJ1-1, with TRBD1 identical over 10 bases. The CDR3 sequence is 15 residues long. With V trimmed by 2 bases and J by 1 base, 2 bases remained unmatched. Germline-derived CDR1 and CDR2 are SGHRS and YFSETQ. This CDR3 is CASSFRTGGNTEAFF. CDR3 DNA sequence: TGCGCCAGCAGCTTCCGGACAGGGGGGAACACTGAAGCTTTCTTT.

The J gene is TRBJ1-2, the V gene TRBV6-4, with D possibly TRBD1 on 6 matching bases. Trimming took off 6 bases at V and 4 bases at J, with 15 bases between the two ends. Germline values: CDR1 MRHNA, CDR2 SNTAGT. The CDR3 is 14 residues long. This CDR3 is CASSFTRGSYGYTF. Written as DNA, the CDR3 is TGTGCCAGCAGCTTTACCAGGGGCTCCTATGGCTACACCTTC.

V is TRBV5-1 and J is TRBJ1-2; tentatively, D is TRBD1 (5 bases). The CDR3 has 12 amino acids. V lost 0 bases and J lost 6, with 6 bases in between. Germline V gene sequence: CDR1 SGHRS, CDR2 YFSETQ. The CDR3 nucleotides read TGCGCCAGCAGCTTGGAGGGGAATGGCTACACCTTC. It encodes CASSLEGNGYTF.

Worth noting for this clone: A read error may produce the germline difference seen at one junction end. This rearrangement joins TRBV7-7 to TRBJ2-5, with 7 bases aligning to TRBD2. The CDR3 runs 15 residues. The germline gives CDR1 SSHAT, CDR2 FNYEAQ (reference sequence). In DNA, the CDR3 is TGTGCTAGCAGCTTAATGGGGGGACTACAAGAGACCCAGTACTTC. It encodes CASSLMGGLQETQYF. Complete variable domain (other parts from reference TRBV7-7 and TRBJ2-5): GAGVSQSPRYKVTKRGQDVTLRCDPISSHATLYWYQQALGQGPEFLTYFNYEAQPDKSGLPSDRFSAERPEGSISTLTIQRTEQRDSAMYRCASSLMGGLQETQYFGPGTRLLVL.

The chain recombines TRBV27 with TRBJ2-6; D gene uncertain. V lost 3 bases and J lost 0, with 6 bases in between. Per germline, CDR1 MNHEY and CDR2 SMNVEV (reference sequence). CDR3 length: 15 amino acids. The CDR3 protein is CASSLGSSGANVLTF. CDR3 nucleotides: TGTGCCAGCAGTTTGGGCAGCTCTGGGGCCAACGTCCTGACTTTC.

The V call is TRBV6-5, the J call TRBJ2-7, with a tentative D call TRBD2 (6 bases). Trimming left V 6 bases short and J 5 bases short, with 20 bases between. The CDR3 covers 15 residues. CDR1 MNHEY and CDR2 SVGAGI come from the germline V gene. CDR3 amino acids: CASSALGGKLNEQYF. The CDR3, as DNA: TGTGCCAGCAGCGCGTTGGGGGGTAAGCTCAACGAGCAGTACTTC.

This clone was recorded a few times. The chain is built from TRBV2 and TRBJ1-4; no definite D call. The CDR3 is 14 residues long. Trimming took 7 bases from V and 1 from J, leaving 10 bases between them. Germline lookup yields CDR1 SNHLY and CDR2 FYNNEI. Here the CDR3 DNA reads TGTGCCAGCACGGGTATGGGAACTAATGAAAAACTGTTTTTT. It encodes CASTGMGTNEKLFF.

This clone has just one count. The genes are TRBV29-1 and TRBJ2-7; 7 bases are a match to TRBD2. The CDR3 has 13 amino acids. V dropped 6 bases and J dropped 2; count of bases not matched to a gene: 7. Germline loops: CDR1 SQVTM, CDR2 ANQGSEA. CDR3: CSVGTTSTYEQYF. CDR3 nucleotides: TGCAGCGTGGGGACTACTTCGACCTACGAGCAGTACTTC.

The chain links TRBV7-9 to TRBJ2-1; D gene uncertain. The CDR3 spans 18 residues. CDR1 and CDR2 (germline): SEHNR, FQNEAQ (reference sequence). The germline V and J ends were trimmed by 1 base and 0 bases, with 16 bases remaining between them. CDR3: CASSLGAGLLSSYNEQFF. CDR3 sequence (DNA): TGTGCCAGCAGCTTAGGGGCCGGCTTGCTGAGCTCCTACAATGAGCAGTTCTTC.

The rearrangement joins TRBV9 to TRBJ1-5, with D hard to call. Trimming stripped 2 bases from V and 5 bases from J, with 8 bases between. The germline gives CDR1 SGDLS, CDR2 YYNGEE. CDR3 length: 13 residues. CDR3 sequence reads: CASSVTADQPQHF. The CDR3 DNA is TGTGCCAGCAGCGTTACAGCGGATCAGCCCCAGCATTTT. Full variable domain (missing parts from reference TRBV9 and TRBJ1-5): DSGVTQTPKHLITATGQRVTLRCSPRSGDLSVYWYQQSLDQGLQFLIQYYNGEERAKGNILERFSAQQFPDLHSELNLSSLELGDSALYFCASSVTADQPQHFGDGTRLSIL.

CDR3 nucleotide sequence: TGTGCCAGCAGCCAAGAAGGGACTAGCAGCACAGATACGCAGTATTTT. Amino acid sequence: CASSQEGTSSTDTQYF. The V call is TRBV4-2, the J call TRBJ2-3; 9 bases line up with TRBD2. The germline V gene encodes CDR1 LGHNA and CDR2 YNFKEQ. The CDR3 is 16 residues long. Unmatched junction bases numbered 1, after V lost 0 bases and J lost 0 bases.

The V gene is TRBV5-4, the J gene TRBJ2-7, with 12 nucleotides matching TRBD1. The germline gives CDR1 SGHNT, CDR2 YYREEE (reference sequence). There are 14 residues in the CDR3. After removal of 4 bases from V and 6 bases from J, the junction contained 5 bases not matched to a gene. CDR3 coding DNA: TGTGCCAGCAGCGAGGGACAGGGGGCAGGCGAGCAGTACTTC. Translation: CASSEGQGAGEQYF.